These T cell receptor beta chains were read from a single sample in a study of technical replicates of blood from several donors. Method: immunoSEQ multiplex PCR; TCRdb's copy keeps in-frame clones and lacks some. The table lists 55,000 to 85,000 clones, approximately 96% of them singletons. The source material was T cells isolated from PBMCs. The source is a human donor in good health. Each CDR3 is given with its conserved first and last residue.

cdr3_aa j_call v_call
CASSLSHMTSGISYEQYF TRBJ2-7 TRBV27
CASSRRGGNQPQHF TRBJ1-5 TRBV4-2
CASSGQGTEAFF TRBJ1-1 TRBV9
CAWSVGRGTEAFF TRBJ1-1 TRBV30
CASSLAGDVLNTEAFF TRBJ1-1 TRBV5-4
CANRDSQHF TRBJ1-5 TRBV6-5
CASSFGLAGGLVGYEQYF TRBJ2-7 TRBV5-1
CASSLGGIYGYTF TRBJ1-2 TRBV27
CSVVTGYQYF TRBJ2-7 TRBV29-1
CASSLDSVGYSNQPQHF TRBJ1-5 TRBV7-2
CASSQDRAGVTEAFF TRBJ1-1 TRBV4-2
CASSLMGVNTEAFF TRBJ1-1 TRBV7-3
CASSRGLAGEQYF TRBJ2-7 TRBV28
CASSYGSSRDYGYTF TRBJ1-2 TRBV6-6
CARSTRDREEKLFF TRBJ1-4 TRBV5-3
CASSLGAGGKAFF TRBJ1-1 TRBV11-2